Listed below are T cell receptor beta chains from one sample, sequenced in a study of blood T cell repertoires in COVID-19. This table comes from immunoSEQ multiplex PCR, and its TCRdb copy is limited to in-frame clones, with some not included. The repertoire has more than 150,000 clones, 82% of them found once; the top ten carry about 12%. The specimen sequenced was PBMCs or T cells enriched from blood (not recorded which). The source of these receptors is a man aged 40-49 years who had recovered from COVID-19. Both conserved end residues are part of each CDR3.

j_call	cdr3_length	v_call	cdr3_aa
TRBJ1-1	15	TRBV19	CASNPLTGRNTEAFF
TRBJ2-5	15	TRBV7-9	CASSLFPPTQETQYF
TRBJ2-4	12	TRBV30	CAWSPHWSIQYF
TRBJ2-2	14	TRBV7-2	CASSLDPFTGELFF
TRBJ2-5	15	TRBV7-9	CASSLLTGLAETQYF
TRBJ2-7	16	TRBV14	CASSQDLTRLKDEQYF
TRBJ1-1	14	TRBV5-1	CASSWEHMNTEAFF
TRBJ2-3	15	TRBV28	CASSPSGRGTDTQYF
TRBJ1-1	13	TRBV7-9	CASSLIGVPEAFF
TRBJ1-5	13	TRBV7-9	CAAQGAYDQPQHF
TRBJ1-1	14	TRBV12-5	CASCLGTMNTEAFF
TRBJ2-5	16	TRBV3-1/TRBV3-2	CASSPALAGLQETQYF
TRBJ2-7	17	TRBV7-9	CASSLTVGTGVSHEQYF
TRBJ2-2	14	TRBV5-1	CASSLAPGTGELFF
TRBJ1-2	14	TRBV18	CASSPEGGGSGYTF
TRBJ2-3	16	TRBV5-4	CASSSTSGSKEDTQYF
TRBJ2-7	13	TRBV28	CATTGQGVYEQYF
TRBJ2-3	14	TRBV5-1	CASSFAAVTDTQYF
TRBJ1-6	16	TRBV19	CASSTPGQGLNSPLHF
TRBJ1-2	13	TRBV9	CASSTQGSLGYTF
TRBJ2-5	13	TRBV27	CASSPRTRETQYF
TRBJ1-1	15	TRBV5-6	CASSFRHLLNTEAFF
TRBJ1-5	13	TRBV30	CAWSVFQGQPQHF